This T cell receptor beta chain was identified during a study of vaccination effects on CD4 cells after COVID-19. For the study at large: From two convalescent patients, samples were taken 16 days and one week before vaccination. Study findings and constraints: Researchers reported few convalescent patients and no early post-infection timepoints in the study.

The length of the CDR3 is 14 residues. The V gene's germline CDR1 is SGHRS and CDR2 YFSETQ. Trimming removed 0 bases at V and 7 bases at J, with 11 bases between. With regard to this clone: The antigen is undetermined.

Assay used: immunoSEQ multiplex PCR; TCRdb lists only in-frame clones, some missing. The sample includes 20,000 or so clones, approximately 74% of them seen just once. Pools of viral peptides were used by the ViraFEST assay to expand antigen-specific CD4+ T cells ahead of sequencing. With roughly nine days of culture completed, CD4+ T cells were isolated. Their SARS-CoV-2 infection, verified by PCR, occurred between March and December 2020. PBMC cultures contained about 2 million cells per well, 8.5 to 10 IU/ml IL-2 and approximately 9.9 ug/ml peptides. It was on days 3 and 7 that half the medium was replaced with IL-2 medium.

Here the sequenced sample was CD4+ T cells from PBMCs cultured with SARS-CoV-2 spike peptides, taken before COVID-19 vaccination. J is TRBJ2-1 and V is TRBV5-1; D is undetermined. This sequence originates from a human donor who had a prior SARS-CoV-2 infection. The CDR3 DNA sequence: TGCGCCAGCAGCTTGGGTAATTCCGGGAATGAGCAGTTCTTC. Translating it yields CASSLGNSGNEQFF. Supplemented by reference TRBV5-1 and TRBJ2-1, the full variable domain reads KAGVTQTPRYLIKTRGQQVTLSCSPISGHRSVSWYQQTPGQGLQFLFEYFSETQRNKGNFPGRFSGRQFSNSRSEMNVSTLELGDSALYLCASSLGNSGNEQFFGPGTRLTVL.